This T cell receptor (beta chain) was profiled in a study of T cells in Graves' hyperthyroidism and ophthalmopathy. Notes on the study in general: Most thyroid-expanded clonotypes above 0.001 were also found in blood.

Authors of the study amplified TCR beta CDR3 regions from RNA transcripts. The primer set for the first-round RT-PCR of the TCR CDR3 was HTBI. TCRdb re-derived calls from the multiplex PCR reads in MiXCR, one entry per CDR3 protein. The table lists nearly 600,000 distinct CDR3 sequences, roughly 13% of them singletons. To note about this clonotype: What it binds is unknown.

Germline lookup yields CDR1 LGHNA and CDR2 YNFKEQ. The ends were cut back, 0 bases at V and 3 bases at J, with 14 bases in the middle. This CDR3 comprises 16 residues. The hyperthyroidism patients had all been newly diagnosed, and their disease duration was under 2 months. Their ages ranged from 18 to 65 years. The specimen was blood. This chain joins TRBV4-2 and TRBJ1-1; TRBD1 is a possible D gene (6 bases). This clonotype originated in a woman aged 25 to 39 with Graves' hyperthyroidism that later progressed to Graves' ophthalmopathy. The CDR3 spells CASSQEGARGDTEAFF. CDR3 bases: TGTGCCAGCAGCCAAGAGGGGGCCCGGGGGGACACTGAAGCTTTCTTT.